A single sample is the source of the 23 T cell receptor beta chains below, sequenced in a study of T cell repertoires in cytomegalovirus infection. TCRdb re-derived calls from the reads in MiXCR, one entry per CDR3 protein. The sample contains a few hundred thousand distinct CDR3 sequences, nearly 35% of which appear only once. For these receptors, no antigen is known. Sequences were derived from cultured PBMCs, sampled from culture after CMV antigen stimulation. The receptors come from a human donor in good health (CMV status not recorded). Some clones in this sample may be carry-over from other donors' samples.

Written as DNA, the CDR3 is TGCAGTGGATTATACAGGGCTGTCCACGAGCAGTACTTC. Translated, it gives CSGLYRAVHEQYF. The chain joins TRBV20-1 to TRBJ2-7; maybe TRBD1 (6 bases). CDR1 is DFQATT, CDR2 SNEGSKA, per germline (reference sequence). This CDR3 comprises 13 residues. V shed 7 bases and J shed 5 bases, with 18 bases lying between them.

In this sample, this clonotype turned up many times. This rearrangement joins TRBV6-2 or TRBV6-3 to TRBJ1-1, with 7 bases identical to TRBD1. V lost 6 bases, J lost 4 bases, and 14 bases stayed unmatched. The length of the CDR3 is 16 residues. CDR1 MNHEY and CDR2 SVGEGT come from the germline V gene. For the CDR3, the DNA is TGTGCCAGCAGAAAAAGAGCGACAGGGAGTGGCACTGAAGCTTTCTTT. It translates to CASRKRATGSGTEAFF.

The chain recombines TRBV4-1 with TRBJ2-1; the D call may be TRBD1 or TRBD2 (5 bases each). Trimming took off 3 bases at V and 5 bases at J, with 17 bases between the two ends. Germline CDR1 and CDR2: MGHRA and YSYEKL. This CDR3 spans 16 amino acids. The CDR3 nucleotides are TGCGCCAGCAGCCACCCGTCCCCCGGGACCAACAATGAGCAGTTCTTC. Translation gives CASSHPSPGTNNEQFF.

The V call is TRBV7-9, the J call TRBJ1-5; no reliable D call. The CDR3 extends over 14 amino acids. The ends were cut back, 5 bases at V and 9 bases at J, with 17 bases in the middle. The V gene's germline CDR1 is SEHNR and CDR2 FQNEAQ (reference sequence). Written as DNA, the CDR3 is TGTGCCAGCAGCGATGGGCCCCTTCGTCCGCCCCAGCATTTT. As protein: CASSDGPLRPPQHF.

V and J are TRBV19 and TRBJ2-3, with D unresolved. The germline CDR1 and CDR2 sequences are LNHDA and SQIVND (reference sequence). This CDR3 is 14 amino acids long. V gave up 0 bases and J gave up 4 bases, with 8 bases separating them. The CDR3 loop reads CASSIDTHPDTQYF. CDR3 bases: TGTGCCAGTAGTATAGACACCCACCCAGATACGCAGTATTTT.

This chain connects TRBV28 to TRBJ2-7, with 8 bases aligning to TRBD2. This CDR3 has 15 residues. Germline V gene sequence: CDR1 MDHEN, CDR2 SYDVKM. Trimming at V came to 1 base and at J to 3 bases, leaving 5 bases not matched to a gene. CDR3 loop: CASSLSGGGGYEQYF. DNA for the CDR3: TGTGCCAGCAGTTTATCGGGAGGGGGTGGCTACGAGCAGTACTTC.

CDR3 DNA: TGTGCCAGCAGCGCTACCCGGTGGACACCGAACACCGGGGAGCTGTTTTTT. Translating gives CASSATRWTPNTGELFF. V is TRBV11-3 and J is TRBJ2-2; D may be TRBD1 (5 bases). Per germline, CDR1 SGHNT and CDR2 YENEEA. The ends were cut back, 5 bases at V and 0 bases at J, with 16 bases in the middle. CDR3 length: 17 amino acids. Full variable domain (rest looked up from reference TRBV11-3 and TRBJ2-2): EAGVVQSPRYKIIEKKQPVAFWCNPISGHNTLYWYLQNLGQGPELLIRYENEEAVDDSQLPKDRFSAERLKGVDSTLKIQPAELGDSAVYLCASSATRWTPNTGELFFGEGSRLTVL.

The sample holds a few counts of this clonotype. This chain joins TRBV28 and TRBJ2-1, with 8 bases that match TRBD2. V shed 0 bases and J 6 bases; nucleotides not matched to a gene: 10. The CDR3 sequence is 17 residues long. The germline gives CDR1 MDHEN, CDR2 SYDVKM. CDR3 DNA: TGTGCCAGCAGTTTATGGGCAAGCGGGAGAGGGCCCAATGAGCAGTTCTTC. It translates to CASSLWASGRGPNEQFF.

This clonotype showed up just a few times. The rearrangement joins TRBV4-1 to TRBJ1-1; D is ambiguous. V dropped 0 bases and J dropped 7 bases, with 3 bases sitting between them. This CDR3 has 11 residues. The germline V gene has CDR1 MGHRA and CDR2 YSYEKL. CDR3 in DNA: TGCGCCAGCAGCCAAGATAGTGAAGCTTTCTTT. Translated, it gives CASSQDSEAFF.

V gene TRBV7-9 combines with J gene TRBJ2-5; D gene ambiguous. V lost 1 base to trimming and J lost 3 bases, with 9 bases between them. Germline CDR1 and CDR2: SEHNR and FQNEAQ (reference sequence). The CDR3 runs 14 residues. The CDR3 reads CASSLVVQEETQYF. For the CDR3, the DNA is TGTGCCAGCAGCTTAGTTGTGCAGGAAGAGACCCAGTACTTC.

This chain connects TRBV5-1 to TRBJ2-1; D may be TRBD2 (6 bases). Germline CDR1 reads SGHRS; CDR2 reads YFSETQ. The ends were cut back, 4 bases at V and 0 bases at J, with 14 bases in the middle. This CDR3 spans 16 amino acids. In nucleotides, the CDR3 is TGCGCCAGCAGCCCGGGACTGCAAAGCTCCTACAATGAGCAGTTCTTC. It translates to CASSPGLQSSYNEQFF.

The V gene is TRBV6-1, the J gene TRBJ2-1; TRBD2 aligns across 12 bases. The germline V gene encodes CDR1 MNHNS and CDR2 SASEGT. V lost 1 base to trimming and J lost 11 bases; unmatched junction nucleotides: 6. The CDR3 loop spans 15 amino acids. The CDR3 spells CASSEVLAGGLKQFF. CDR3 bases: TGTGCCAGCAGTGAAGTGCTAGCGGGAGGGCTAAAGCAGTTCTTC.

This clonotype has only a few counts. The DNA for the CDR3 is TGTGCCATCAGTGGGGCGGGACAGGCGTACAATGAGCAGTTCTTC. It is translated as CAISGAGQAYNEQFF. The V and J genes are TRBV10-3 and TRBJ2-1, with 8 bases aligning to TRBD1. Germline CDR1 is ENHRY and CDR2 is SYGVKD. V lost 4 bases and J lost 4; bases outside the gene matches: 6. The CDR3 totals 15 residues.

This clonotype has just a few counts. The V call is TRBV6-5, the J call TRBJ1-2, with no clear D. This CDR3 comprises 15 residues. Between the trimmed V and J ends, which lost 2 bases and 4 bases, there was a span of 14 bases. The germline gives CDR1 MNHEY, CDR2 SVGAGI. The CDR3 DNA sequence: TGTGCCAGCAGTTACCTAGGGTTTGGAAGCTATGGCTACACCTTC. Its translation: CASSYLGFGSYGYTF.

This clonotype was recorded a few times. The genes are TRBV7-2 and TRBJ2-1, with 12 bases aligning to TRBD2. This CDR3 has 18 residues. Germline V gene lookup returns CDR1 SGHTA and CDR2 FQGNSA. Unmatched junction bases numbered 8, after V lost 0 bases and J lost 5 bases. In DNA form, the CDR3 reads TGTGCCAGCAGCTTAGCTTCGTGGACTAGCGGGACAGACAATGAGCAGTTCTTC. Translated, it gives CASSLASWTSGTDNEQFF.

The chain links TRBV7-9 to TRBJ2-7; the match to TRBD1 covers 7 bases. The length of the CDR3 is 15 residues. V was clipped by 4 bases and J by 2 bases; unmatched bases: 8. Germline V gives CDR1 SEHNR, CDR2 FQNEAQ (reference sequence). The chain's CDR3 is CASSSTGLVAYEQYV. CDR3 sequence (DNA): TGTGCCAGCAGCTCGACAGGGTTGGTGGCCTACGAGCAGTACGTC.

This clonotype was picked up a small number of times. J is TRBJ1-5 and V is TRBV12-3 or TRBV12-4, with TRBD1 identical over 7 bases. The CDR3 spans 15 residues. V lost 0 bases, J lost 7 bases, and 6 bases stayed unmatched. CDR3 DNA sequence: TGTGCCAGCAGTTTAGCGATAGGGGGCCGGCAGCCCCAGCATTTT. This translates into CASSLAIGGRQPQHF.

The chain uses TRBV2 and TRBJ1-2; D may be TRBD1 (6 bases). Germline CDR1 SNHLY, CDR2 FYNNEI. The CDR3 sequence is 14 residues long. Trimming cost V 1 base and J 3 bases, with 9 bases left between them. The CDR3 DNA reads as TGTGCCAGCAGTGAAGAAGGACAGCACTATGGCTACACCTTC. Its protein product is CASSEEGQHYGYTF.

The chain uses TRBV7-2 and TRBJ1-1; D is unclear. V lost 5 bases to trimming and J lost 6 bases, with 13 bases between them. This CDR3 contains 13 residues. CDR1 and CDR2 (germline): SGHTA, FQGNSA. For the CDR3, the DNA is TGTGCCAGCAGCCCGAGAGAGCCACCTGAAGCTTTCTTT. Protein product: CASSPREPPEAFF.

This clonotype has only a few counts. The V call is TRBV29-1, the J call TRBJ1-1; D is unclear. This CDR3 spans 12 amino acids. Trimming removed 3 bases at V and 5 bases at J, with 10 bases between. The germline gives CDR1 SQVTM, CDR2 ANQGSEA. This CDR3 reads CSVDGQRTEAFF. CDR3 nucleotides: TGCAGCGTTGATGGCCAGAGGACTGAAGCTTTCTTT.

The chain employs TRBV5-4 and TRBJ1-2; 8 bases agree with TRBD1. V gave up 2 bases and J gave up 8 bases; unmatched junction bases: 17. There are 17 residues in the CDR3. In germline, CDR1 is SGHNT, CDR2 YYREEE (reference sequence). For the CDR3, the DNA is TGTGCCAGCAGCTTTTCACAGGGGGACCTCCCGCCCTTGGGCTACACCTTC. This codes for CASSFSQGDLPPLGYTF.

The V and J genes are TRBV5-4 and TRBJ2-3, with 11 bases lining up with TRBD2. The ends lost 4 bases at V and 4 bases at J; junction bases unmatched: 2. The CDR3 consists of 14 residues. CDR1 and CDR2 (germline): SGHNT, YYREEE (reference sequence). The CDR3: CASSPGLAADTQYF. CDR3 in DNA: TGTGCCAGCAGCCCGGGACTAGCGGCAGATACGCAGTATTTT.

V and J are TRBV23-1 and TRBJ2-1; TRBD2 matches at 12 bases. TRBV23-1 is given ORF status, its function remaining uncertain. The CDR3 covers 17 residues. The V segment lost 0 bases and the J segment 0 bases; nucleotides outside the gene matches: 0. The CDR3 sequence is CASSQSTSGSSYNEQFF. CDR3 DNA sequence: TGCGCCAGCAGTCAATCGACTAGCGGGAGCTCCTACAATGAGCAGTTCTTC.